These 29 T cell receptor beta chains originate from one sample sequenced in a study of cytomegalovirus exposure and HLA in healthy donors. The primer mix had 60 Vbeta and 13 Jbeta primers. Here immunoSEQ multiplex PCR was the method, and the copy in TCRdb shows in-frame clones only, minus some. The sample features approximately 200,000 clones, with less than 0.9% in its top ten. The material sequenced was PBMCs. These receptors all stem from a boy between 10 and 17 years old in good health and CMV-seronegative.

V usage is TRBV19 and J usage is TRBJ1-1, with D perhaps TRBD1 (6 bases). Germline V lookup: CDR1 LNHDA, CDR2 SQIVND (reference sequence). The CDR3 sequence is 15 residues long. Deletions cut 7 bases from V and 4 bases from J, with 19 bases between. The CDR3 sequence: CASTNRVRDGTEAFF. The CDR3 bases are TGTGCCAGTACCAACAGGGTAAGGGACGGCACTGAAGCTTTCTTT.

The genes are TRBV18 and TRBJ2-6; 8 bases line up with TRBD1. CDR3 size: 17 residues. Germline values: CDR1 KGHSH, CDR2 LQKENI. V lost 5 bases and J lost 1; bases outside the gene matches: 7. The CDR3: CASSSSTGGSGANVLTF. The CDR3 DNA reads TGTGCCAGCTCATCTAGCACAGGGGGTTCTGGGGCCAACGTCCTGACTTTC.

This chain links TRBV15 with TRBJ1-5; possibly TRBD1 for D (6 bases). Trimming shortened V by 7 bases and J by 3 bases, and 22 bases separated the two germline ends. The germline V gene encodes CDR1 LNHNV and CDR2 YYDKDF (reference sequence). The CDR3 covers 17 residues. CDR3 loop: CATTNGLSGVNNQPQHF. The CDR3 DNA follows: TGTGCCACCACCAACGGTCTCTCAGGGGTGAACAATCAGCCCCAGCATTTT. Supplemented by reference TRBV15 and TRBJ1-5, the full variable domain reads DAMVIQNPRYQVTQFGKPVTLSCSQTLNHNVMYWYQQKSSQAPKLLFHYYDKDFNNEADTPDNFQSRRPNTSFCFLDIRSPGLGDTAMYLCATTNGLSGVNNQPQHFGDGTRLSIL.

The genes are TRBV19 and TRBJ1-6; D possibly corresponds to TRBD1 (5 bases). The CDR3 runs 15 residues. The ends were cut back, 4 bases at V and 7 bases at J, with 14 bases in the middle. Germline loops: CDR1 LNHDA, CDR2 SQIVND (reference sequence). CDR3 sequence reads: CASSTESRGNSPLHF. In DNA form, the CDR3 reads TGTGCCAGTAGTACCGAATCAAGGGGCAATTCACCCCTCCACTTT.

The J gene is TRBJ2-2, the V gene TRBV10-1; 11 nucleotides line up with TRBD2. The junction had 13 bases not matched to a gene; V was cut back by 6 bases and J by 1 base. Germline values: CDR1 WNHNN, CDR2 SYGVQD (reference sequence). This CDR3 spans 19 amino acids. The CDR3 nucleotides are TGCGCCAGCAGCCCCCTTTGGGCTAGCGGGGGGAAGAACACCGGGGAGCTGTTTTTT. It encodes CASSPLWASGGKNTGELFF.

This chain joins TRBV30 and TRBJ1-2; D remains ambiguous. This CDR3 has 14 amino acids. The V end lost 0 bases, the J end lost 4 bases, and 12 bases lay between the germline ends. The germline V gene has CDR1 GTSNPN and CDR2 SVGIG (reference sequence). CDR3 coding DNA: TGTGCCTGGAGTGTACTGGGAGGGAGCTATGGCTACACCTTC. Translated, it gives CAWSVLGGSYGYTF. The variable domain in full, with the rest retrieved from reference TRBV30 and TRBJ1-2, is SQTIHQWPATLVQPVGSPLSLECTVEGTSNPNLYWYRQAAGRGLQLLFYSVGIGQISSEVPQNLSASRPQDRQFILSSKKLLLSDSGFYLCAWSVLGGSYGYTFGSGTRLTVV.

Regarding this clone: The junction and the germline gene differ at one end; a read error may be behind it. The V gene is TRBV11-2, the J gene TRBJ2-1; 7 bases fit TRBD2. Germline values: CDR1 SGHAT, CDR2 FQNNGV. The CDR3 runs to 13 residues. DNA for the CDR3: TGTGCCAGCAGCTTAGGGGAGGGGCAGGGAGTAATCTTC. This gives the protein CASSLGEGQGVIF.

This chain connects TRBV11-2 to TRBJ2-1; maybe TRBD2 (6 bases). Germline V gene lookup returns CDR1 SGHAT and CDR2 FQNNGV. The CDR3 length is 14 residues. V was trimmed by 3 bases and J by 8 bases, leaving 14 bases between them. The CDR3 nucleotides are TGTGCCAGCAGCTTCCTAGCGATATCGGATGAGCAGTTCTTC. Translated: CASSFLAISDEQFF.

The rearrangement joins TRBV9 to TRBJ2-2; TRBD1 might be the D (7 bases). The germline V gene has CDR1 SGDLS and CDR2 YYNGEE. Trimming removed 3 bases from V and 1 base from J, with 13 bases in between. This CDR3 spans 16 amino acids. The CDR3 here is CASSGLGTENTGELFF. The CDR3 DNA reads TGTGCCAGCAGCGGACTAGGGACAGAGAACACCGGGGAGCTGTTTTTT.

The chain combines TRBV4-2 with TRBJ2-5; 11 nucleotides line up with TRBD1. V lost 1 base, J lost 3 bases, and 4 bases stayed unmatched. The CDR3 sequence is 16 residues long. The germline CDR1 and CDR2 sequences are LGHNA and YNFKEQ. The CDR3 loop is CASSQGWDRGKETQYF. The CDR3 DNA follows: TGTGCCAGCAGCCAAGGGTGGGACAGGGGGAAAGAGACCCAGTACTTC.

Concerning this clone itself: The sample has other DNA sequences that encode this CDR3 too. J is TRBJ2-7 and V is TRBV18; D is uncertain. The V gene lost 0 bases and the J gene lost 0 bases, with 9 bases spanning the gap. This CDR3 contains 15 residues. The V gene's germline CDR1 is KGHSH and CDR2 LQKENI. The CDR3 region is CASSPPRGSSYEQYF. In nucleotides, the CDR3 is TGTGCCAGCTCACCACCTCGCGGTTCCTCCTACGAGCAGTACTTC.

The rearrangement uses TRBV2 and TRBJ1-1; the match to TRBD1 covers 7 bases. The CDR3 loop spans 12 amino acids. CDR1 and CDR2 (germline): SNHLY, FYNNEI. Unmatched junction bases numbered 11, after V lost 8 bases and J lost 11 bases. CDR3 amino acids: CASQIDRVEAFF. In DNA form, the CDR3 reads TGTGCCAGCCAAATCGACAGGGTTGAGGCTTTCTTT.

The V gene is TRBV7-2, the J gene TRBJ2-3, with D unclear. Trimming cost V 8 bases and J 5 bases, with 5 bases left between them. This CDR3 is 10 amino acids long. Germline values: CDR1 SGHTA, CDR2 FQGNSA. Here the CDR3 DNA reads TGTGCCAGCGGTAGAGATACGCAGTATTTT. Translation: CASGRDTQYF.

The chain uses TRBV7-9 and TRBJ2-3, with TRBD1 matching over 7 bases. Germline V gives CDR1 SEHNR, CDR2 FQNEAQ (reference sequence). The CDR3 has 12 amino acids. With 5 bases clipped from V and 14 bases from J, the junction kept 10 bases outside the gene matches. The CDR3 nucleotides read TGTGCCAGCAGCCTACAGGGGCCTGGGGGGTATTTT. This codes for CASSLQGPGGYF.

The chain joins TRBV28 to TRBJ1-1, with D maybe TRBD1 (6 bases). Germline CDR1 is MDHEN and CDR2 is SYDVKM. V was pared by 2 bases and J by 6 bases, with 10 bases between. This CDR3 contains 13 residues. In nucleotides, the CDR3 is TGTGCCAGCAGTTTACAGGGGCGACCTGAAGCTTTCTTT. It encodes CASSLQGRPEAFF.

The chain links TRBV28 to TRBJ2-5; 7 nucleotides match TRBD1. Germline trimming cut 7 bases from V and 5 bases from J; bases unmatched to any gene: 10. CDR1 MDHEN and CDR2 SYDVKM come from the germline V gene. There are 14 residues in the CDR3. The CDR3 spells CASTSATGTETQYF. CDR3 DNA sequence: TGTGCCAGCACCTCCGCGACAGGGACCGAGACCCAGTACTTC.

The chain is built from TRBV10-1 and TRBJ1-5; 8 positions agree with TRBD1. The V and J ends lost 5 bases and 4 bases, in that order; junction bases with no gene match: 4. CDR3 length equals 14 residues. Germline loops: CDR1 WNHNN, CDR2 SYGVQD (reference sequence). The CDR3 region is CASSIDRGNQPQHF. In DNA form, the CDR3 reads TGCGCCAGCAGTATTGACAGGGGAAATCAGCCCCAGCATTTT.

The genes are TRBV30 and TRBJ1-1; a weak D match, TRBD1 (5 bases). CDR1 GTSNPN and CDR2 SVGIG come from the germline V gene (reference sequence). The CDR3 consists of 13 residues. The V end lost 0 bases, the J end lost 10 bases, and 15 bases lay between the germline ends. The CDR3 spells CAWSVHRTLGAFF. The DNA for the CDR3 is TGTGCCTGGAGTGTACACAGGACCTTGGGAGCTTTCTTT.

This chain uses TRBV7-9 with TRBJ2-7, with 8 bases that match TRBD2. Looked up from germline, CDR1 is SEHNR and CDR2 is FQNEAQ (reference sequence). CDR3 size: 16 residues. Germline trimming cut 6 bases from V and 0 bases from J; bases unmatched to any gene: 10. The CDR3 loop reads CASSENRGGDSYEQYF. For the CDR3, the DNA is TGTGCCAGCAGTGAAAACCGGGGGGGCGACTCCTACGAGCAGTACTTC.

The chain carries TRBV2 and TRBJ1-1; tentative D call: TRBD1 (5 bases). V was clipped by 8 bases and J by 0 bases, with 7 bases between them. The CDR3 spans 12 residues. Germline CDR1 SNHLY, CDR2 FYNNEI. The CDR3 region is CASRGVNTEAFF. The CDR3 DNA follows: TGTGCCAGCCGGGGGGTGAACACTGAAGCTTTCTTT.

CDR3 nucleotide sequence: TGTGCCAGCAGTTTGGAGGACTCACCCCTCCACTTT. Translation gives CASSLEDSPLHF. This chain links TRBV28 with TRBJ1-6, with D uncertain. From germline, CDR1 is MDHEN and CDR2 SYDVKM. This CDR3 comprises 12 residues. V gave up 3 bases and J gave up 10 bases, with 7 bases separating them.

The chain carries TRBV4-1 and TRBJ1-1; D is perhaps TRBD1 (6 bases). The CDR3 contains 13 residues. Trimming shortened V by 4 bases and J by 2 bases, and 8 bases separated the two germline ends. The germline CDR1 and CDR2 sequences are MGHRA and YSYEKL. The chain's CDR3 is CASSPGVNTEAFF. The CDR3 DNA reads TGCGCCAGCAGCCCAGGGGTCAACACTGAAGCTTTCTTT.

The chain carries TRBV6-1 and TRBJ1-4; 7 positions agree with TRBD1. The CDR3 extends over 15 amino acids. The junction had 6 bases not matched to a gene; V was cut back by 4 bases and J by 4 bases. Germline CDR1 is MNHNS and CDR2 is SASEGT. Here the CDR3 DNA reads TGTGCCAGCAGTGCCAGACAGGGCTATAATGAAAAACTGTTTTTT. Translated: CASSARQGYNEKLFF.

J is TRBJ1-3 and V is TRBV19; 10 bases map to TRBD1. CDR1 is LNHDA and CDR2 is SQIVND in the germline V gene (reference sequence). With 6 bases clipped from V and 5 bases from J, the junction kept 10 bases outside the gene matches. This CDR3 spans 16 amino acids. CDR3 region: CASRPIGTGERNTIYF. The DNA for the CDR3 is TGTGCCAGTAGGCCCATCGGGACAGGGGAAAGAAACACCATATATTTT.

This chain uses TRBV7-3 with TRBJ1-1, with D possibly TRBD1 on 5 matching bases. This CDR3 spans 13 amino acids. V was trimmed by 6 bases and J by 1 base, leaving 9 bases between them. Looked up from germline, CDR1 is SGHTA and CDR2 is FQGTGA. CDR3 DNA: TGTGCCAGCAGATACGACAGGAACACTGAAGCTTTCTTT. This codes for CASRYDRNTEAFF.

The chain combines TRBV18 with TRBJ1-1; no definite D call. The ends were cut back, 3 bases at V and 5 bases at J, with 10 bases in the middle. CDR3 length equals 13 residues. Germline assignment: CDR1 KGHSH and CDR2 LQKENI. CDR3: CASSPLTGTEAFF. CDR3 bases: TGTGCCAGCTCACCCCTAACGGGTACTGAAGCTTTCTTT.

The rearrangement joins TRBV20-1 to TRBJ1-1, with unresolved D. The germline CDR1 and CDR2 sequences are DFQATT and SNEGSKA (reference sequence). The CDR3 sequence is 11 residues long. Trimming pared 3 bases from V and 8 bases from J, leaving 10 bases between. The CDR3: CSASGWSEAFF. DNA of the CDR3: TGCAGTGCTAGCGGGTGGTCGGAAGCTTTCTTT.

The chain carries TRBV18 and TRBJ1-2; no reliable D call. V gave up 3 bases and J gave up 0 bases, with 17 bases separating them. CDR3 length: 17 amino acids. Germline V lookup: CDR1 KGHSH, CDR2 LQKENI. CDR3 nucleotide sequence: TGTGCCAGCTCACCGTTCGACTCAAAGGCGGCTAACTATGGCTACACCTTC. Protein product: CASSPFDSKAANYGYTF.

This chain connects TRBV6-4 to TRBJ2-6; the match to TRBD1 covers 8 bases. Germline CDR1 reads MRHNA; CDR2 reads SNTAGT. The CDR3 extends over 18 amino acids. J was trimmed by 0 bases and V by 3 bases; bases with no gene match: 7. CDR3 sequence: CASSDTGTGPSGANVLTF. DNA of the CDR3: TGTGCCAGCAGTGATACCGGGACAGGCCCCTCTGGGGCCAACGTCCTGACTTTC.